The clone carrying this TCR beta chain came up a few times. The antigen remains unidentified. Unique molecular identifiers tagged individual cDNA molecules. TCRdb re-called the 5' RACE reads through MiXCR, storing one row per CDR3 protein. Among tens of thousands of distinct CDR3 sequences listed, approximately 10% were seen once. This sample stems from a study of early T cells in non-severe SARS-CoV-2 infection. Study-wide background: Sequencing targeted bulk RNA from unsorted whole blood, leaving chains unpaired. Findings of the study overall: VDJdb-based matching was biased toward anti-spike CD8 responses and missed private and CD4 specificities.

The sequences come from whole blood, collected at baseline. This receptor was taken from an adult who was a healthcare worker with PCR-confirmed SARS-CoV-2 infection or an uninfected control (not recorded which).

CDR3 amino acids: CSASDRANYGYTF. The DNA of the CDR3 is TGCAGTGCCTCGGACAGGGCGAACTATGGCTACACCTTC. This sequence joins TRBV20-1 and TRBJ1-2, with TRBD1 identical over 8 bases. With V trimmed by 6 bases and J by 2 bases, 5 bases remained unmatched. The CDR3 spans 13 residues. CDR1 and CDR2 from the germline V gene are DFQATT and SNEGSKA (reference sequence).